This T cell receptor beta chain emerged from a study of post-analysis software for immune sequencing data (dated by TCRdb to 2015 to 2017). Study-wide context: Relapsing-remitting, secondary progressive and progressive-relapsing multiple sclerosis were recorded as disease courses, and subtype annotation was lacking for some patients. A subset of samples was prepared in parallel using single-end sample barcoding, then pooled and co-amplified after Illumina adapter ligation. The patient repertoires were compared against approximately ten previously published healthy control repertoires obtained from donors aged about 6 to 26 years. General findings and caveats noted by the study authors: Significantly lower normalized Chao1 diversity was found in multiple sclerosis patients than in controls, suggesting substantial peripheral T-cell clonal expansion. Direct clustering with F measure showed strong co-clustering of samples prepared in the same batch, prompting a batch-effect correction. Significantly higher frequencies in patients than in controls were found for a handful of TRBV segments, including TRBV5-6, TRBV5-1 and TRBV20-1. The control group was slightly older than the multiple sclerosis patient group.

To demonstrate the VDJtools post-analysis software, TCR beta repertoires were profiled from the peripheral blood of about 14 young patients with multiple sclerosis. The multiple sclerosis patients were children and adolescents between roughly 6 and 17 years of age. Comment on this clonotype: Its antigen specificity is not known. No base-level quality is on record; no much larger clone is a single base apart.

Libraries were made using PCR. TCRdb shows the sequencer as Illumina HiSeq 2500. To reduce PCR and sequencing biases, unique molecular identifiers were incorporated into the TCR beta cDNA libraries. Approximately 500,000 cDNA molecules were obtained for every 1 to 10 million input T cells, so each molecule roughly corresponded to one T cell. The patient libraries were prepared and sequenced with the same protocol used for the earlier healthy control dataset. Samples belonging to the same batch were prepared together, multiplexed and sequenced on a shared HiSeq lane. Regarding the original processing steps: Raw barcoded reads were processed with MIGEC, discarding single-read molecular identifier groups before consensus assembly and CDR3 extraction. Clonotype tables were post-analysed with VDJtools, and diversity was normalized by down-sampling all datasets to the smallest sample size. To correct batch-related cross-sample contamination, repertoire overlap clustering matched CDR3 amino acid sequences but not nucleotide sequences. Through fastp at Q25 and MiXCR, TCRdb rebuilt clones from the public reads, retaining in-frame beta chains. Rows with a matching CDR3 protein are joined into one entry that keeps the most common DNA and genes. It is TCRdb's table, rather than the study itself, that gives the V and J calls and clone size. The sample data list fewer than 850,000 distinct CDR3 sequences, and approximately 44% of these were observed just once. The ten largest make up roughly 4.4% of the sample.

V is reduced by 8 bases and J by 7 bases, leaving a spacing of 15 bases between them. Its CDR3 holds 13 amino acids, cysteine through phenylalanine. The entry retains the CDR3 DNA only, 39 bases that are in frame from base 1. In the germline V gene, CDR1 corresponds to MNHEY and CDR2 to SVGEGT. The sample consisted of blood. The TCR was taken from a girl aged 5 to 17 with multiple sclerosis. In this chain, TRBV6-2 or TRBV6-3 is recombined with TRBJ2-1, with a weak D call of TRBD2 (6 bases match). The DNA is as follows: TGTGCCAGCGGGGGGACCCTCCGTAATGAGCAGTTCTTC. This is translated as CASGGTLRNEQFF.